This passage covers 30 T cell receptor beta chains from one sample sequenced in a study of blood T cell repertoires in COVID-19. The repertoire was sequenced with immunoSEQ multiplex PCR; TCRdb's copy has only in-frame clones and lacks some. The repertoire includes roughly 41,000 clones, 75% to 90% of them detected once, and about 16% sits in the top ten. Specimen: peripheral blood. Every receptor here comes from a human donor in a cohort sampled during active COVID-19.

This chain uses TRBV6-6 with TRBJ1-2; the match to TRBD1 covers 9 bases. The germline V gene has CDR1 MNHNY and CDR2 SVGAGI (reference sequence). V lost 5 bases and J lost 5; bases outside the gene matches: 3. This CDR3 contains 13 residues. The CDR3: CASSGGQGYGYTF. In DNA, the CDR3 is TGTGCCAGCAGTGGGGGACAGGGTTATGGCTACACCTTC.

This clone appeared a single time. The chain employs TRBV28 and TRBJ2-7; 9 nucleotides align to TRBD1. CDR1 is MDHEN, CDR2 SYDVKM, per germline. Trimming at V came to 7 bases and at J to 3 bases, leaving 7 bases not matched to a gene. CDR3 length equals 14 residues. The CDR3 DNA reads TGTGCCAGCATCGACGACAGGGGGAGCTACGAGCAGTACTTC. The encoded protein is CASIDDRGSYEQYF.

This chain connects TRBV6-5 to TRBJ2-5; unclear D gene. V gave up 8 bases and J gave up 5 bases, with 18 bases separating them. From germline, CDR1 is MNHEY and CDR2 SVGAGI. This CDR3 is built from 14 residues. The CDR3, as DNA: TGTGCCAGCCAAGCTCCTTTCGTTACGGAGACCCAGTACTTC. The encoded protein is CASQAPFVTETQYF.

CDR3: CASSPSGGRIDEQYF. CDR3 coding DNA: TGTGCCAGTAGCCCCTCGGGCGGGAGAATCGACGAGCAGTACTTC. The V gene is TRBV19, the J gene TRBJ2-7, with 7 bases matching TRBD2. This CDR3 has 15 amino acids. V trimming: 6 bases; J trimming: 5 bases; junction bases outside the gene matches: 13. Germline V gene lookup returns CDR1 LNHDA and CDR2 SQIVND (reference sequence).

The chain combines TRBV28 with TRBJ1-5; possible D gene TRBD1, 6 bases. Germline values: CDR1 MDHEN, CDR2 SYDVKM. The CDR3 covers 14 residues. Trimming pared 5 bases from V and 0 bases from J, leaving 8 bases between. The CDR3 DNA follows: TGTGCCAGCAGTAGGACAGCTAGCAATCAGCCCCAGCATTTT. The encoded protein is CASSRTASNQPQHF. The variable domain in full, completed from reference TRBV28 and TRBJ1-5, reads DVKVTQSSRYLVKRTGEKVFLECVQDMDHENMFWYRQDPGLGLRLIYFSYDVKMKEKGDIPEGYSVSREKKERFSLILESASTNQTSMYLCASSRTASNQPQHFGDGTRLSIL.

V usage is TRBV29-1 and J usage is TRBJ1-2; no definite D call. Trimming cost V 4 bases and J 4 bases, with 19 bases left between them. Germline V CDR1 and CDR2: SQVTM, ANQGSEA. The CDR3 extends over 15 amino acids. The DNA for the CDR3 is TGCAGCGTTGGCCCCCCGCCGGGTGCAAGCTATGGCTACACCTTC. This gives the protein CSVGPPPGASYGYTF. Variable domain in full (rest from reference TRBV29-1 and TRBJ1-2): SAVISQKPSRDICQRGTSLTIQCQVDSQVTMMFWYRQQPGQSLTLIATANQGSEATYESGFVIDKFPISRPNLTFSTLTVSNMSPEDSSIYLCSVGPPPGASYGYTFGSGTRLTVV.

This sequence joins TRBV3-1 (or the pseudogene TRBV3-2) and TRBJ2-5; D might be TRBD1 (5 bases). This CDR3 is 14 amino acids long. The germline V gene encodes CDR1 LGHDT and CDR2 YNNKEL (reference sequence). V was pared by 1 base and J by 5 bases, with 11 bases between. This chain's CDR3 is CASSQAGAVETQYF. The CDR3 DNA follows: TGTGCCAGCAGCCAAGCTGGGGCGGTGGAGACCCAGTACTTC.

The chain combines TRBV6-2 or TRBV6-3 with TRBJ1-2, with no clear D. CDR3 length: 12 amino acids. CDR1 is MNHEY, CDR2 SVGEGT, per germline. V lost 6 bases, J lost 3 bases, and 8 bases lay in between. CDR3 bases: TGTGCCAGCAGCGACACTGACTATGGCTACACCTTC. This codes for CASSDTDYGYTF.

The chain carries TRBV25-1 and TRBJ1-6, with 9 nucleotides matching TRBD1. V dropped 5 bases and J dropped 5; count of bases not matched to a gene: 1. Germline CDR1 is MGHDK and CDR2 is SYGVNS. The CDR3 is 14 residues long. The CDR3 bases are TGTGCCAGCAGTTGGGACAGGGATAATTCACCCCTCCACTTT. Protein sequence: CASSWDRDNSPLHF.

This sequence joins TRBV4-3 and TRBJ2-7, with D unresolved. The CDR3 covers 15 residues. Trimming cost V 0 bases and J 2 bases, with 11 bases left between them. CDR1 and CDR2 from the germline V gene are LGHNA and YSLEER. CDR3 nucleotide sequence: TGCGCCAGCAGCCAAGATGCGGCGGCCGCCTACGAGCAGTACTTC. It is translated as CASSQDAAAAYEQYF.

The chain uses TRBV3-1 (or the pseudogene TRBV3-2) and TRBJ2-7; 9 bases match TRBD1. The CDR3 is made up of 15 amino acids. With 6 bases clipped from V and 1 base from J, the junction kept 7 bases outside the gene matches. CDR1 is LGHDT, CDR2 YNNKEL, per germline (reference sequence). The CDR3 is CASRPTGGTSYEQYF. The CDR3 region has the DNA TGTGCCAGCAGGCCGACAGGGGGAACGTCCTACGAGCAGTACTTC.

The chain joins TRBV30 to TRBJ1-1; D gene uncertain. This CDR3 is 15 amino acids long. V was shortened by 1 base and J by 1 base, with 13 bases between the two germline ends. Germline CDR1 reads GTSNPN; CDR2 reads SVGIG (reference sequence). This chain's CDR3 is CAWSAFEHENTEAFF. CDR3 nucleotide sequence: TGTGCCTGGAGTGCCTTCGAACACGAGAACACTGAAGCTTTCTTT. The variable domain in full, with the rest retrieved from reference TRBV30 and TRBJ1-1, is SQTIHQWPATLVQPVGSPLSLECTVEGTSNPNLYWYRQAAGRGLQLLFYSVGIGQISSEVPQNLSASRPQDRQFILSSKKLLLSDSGFYLCAWSAFEHENTEAFFGQGTRLTVV.

V usage is TRBV11-2 and J usage is TRBJ2-7; no definite D call. V lost 4 bases, J lost 3 bases, and 7 bases lay in between. Germline-derived CDR1 and CDR2 are SGHAT and FQNNGV. This CDR3 has 12 residues. This chain's CDR3 is CASSSPSYEQYF. The DNA of the CDR3 is TGTGCCAGCAGCTCCCCGAGCTACGAGCAGTACTTC.

The rearrangement links TRBV27 to TRBJ2-7, with 10 bases matching TRBD1. V shed 5 bases and J 4 bases; nucleotides not matched to a gene: 14. CDR3 size: 17 residues. In germline, CDR1 is MNHEY, CDR2 SMNVEV (reference sequence). CDR3 sequence: CASSPIAGTGEWYEQYF. The DNA of the CDR3 is TGTGCCAGCAGTCCTATCGCCGGGACAGGGGAATGGTACGAGCAGTACTTC.

This rearrangement joins TRBV6-5 to TRBJ2-7, with 7 nucleotides matching TRBD1. This CDR3 is 14 amino acids long. Germline CDR1 reads MNHEY; CDR2 reads SVGAGI. Trimming at V came to 8 bases and at J to 3 bases, leaving 10 bases not matched to a gene. Here the CDR3 DNA reads TGTGCCAGCTCAAGGGACAGCTACCTCTACGAGCAGTACTTC. This gives the protein CASSRDSYLYEQYF.

In this sample, this clone turned up once. The chain links TRBV9 to TRBJ2-5, with D perhaps matching TRBD1 (5 bases). The V and J ends lost 0 bases and 5 bases respectively, with 14 bases between them. The CDR3 loop spans 15 amino acids. Per germline, CDR1 SGDLS and CDR2 YYNGEE. The CDR3 nucleotides read TGTGCCAGCAGCGTAGATCAGGGCGCGAAGGAGACCCAGTACTTC. Its translation: CASSVDQGAKETQYF.

This clone showed up just a few times. The chain uses TRBV27 and TRBJ2-7; 7 bases fit TRBD2. The CDR3 extends over 13 amino acids. Germline V gene data show CDR1 as MNHEY and CDR2 as SMNVEV (reference sequence). The V segment lost 2 bases and the J segment 2 bases; nucleotides outside the gene matches: 0. This CDR3 reads CASSLGRAYEQYF. In DNA, the CDR3 is TGTGCCAGCAGTTTAGGGAGGGCCTACGAGCAGTACTTC.

The chain employs TRBV27 and TRBJ1-2, with 8 bases lining up with TRBD1. V lost 0 bases and J lost 4; bases outside the gene matches: 4. There are 15 residues in the CDR3. Germline CDR1 reads MNHEY; CDR2 reads SMNVEV (reference sequence). CDR3 protein: CASSLSRQGAYGYTF. For the CDR3, the DNA is TGTGCCAGCAGTTTATCGAGGCAGGGGGCCTATGGCTACACCTTC.

The chain joins TRBV2 to TRBJ1-2; 10 bases fit TRBD1. Germline V gene sequence: CDR1 SNHLY, CDR2 FYNNEI. There are 14 residues in the CDR3. Losses at the gene ends were 6 bases for V and 2 bases for J; bases not matched to a gene: 3. The CDR3 loop reads CASSKTGGNYGYTF. The CDR3 DNA reads TGTGCCAGCAGCAAGACAGGGGGCAACTATGGCTACACCTTC.

V and J are TRBV5-1 and TRBJ1-1; weak D call: TRBD1 (6 bases). This CDR3 is built from 11 residues. Per germline, CDR1 SGHRS and CDR2 YFSETQ. The V and J ends lost 5 bases and 8 bases respectively, with 10 bases between them. The CDR3 DNA follows: TGCGCCAGCAGTAAGGGACAAGAAGCTTTCTTT. Translated: CASSKGQEAFF.

The chain joins TRBV2 to TRBJ2-5, with 12 bases lining up with TRBD2. V trimming: 7 bases; J trimming: 4 bases; junction bases outside the gene matches: 19. CDR3 size: 19 residues. Germline values: CDR1 SNHLY, CDR2 FYNNEI. The CDR3 coding sequence is TGTGCCAGCAAGAGTCGTATTGGGCTAGCGGGAGGGAGTCGAGAGACCCAGTACTTC. This gives the protein CASKSRIGLAGGSRETQYF.

J is TRBJ1-2 and V is TRBV7-9; no firm D call. Trimming removed 0 bases from V and 6 bases from J, with 20 bases in between. Looked up from germline, CDR1 is SEHNR and CDR2 is FQNEAQ (reference sequence). This CDR3 contains 17 residues. CDR3 amino acids: CASSLAVGDGGNDGYTF. In nucleotides, the CDR3 is TGTGCCAGCAGCTTAGCAGTCGGCGACGGAGGAAATGATGGCTACACCTTC.

Regarding this clone: One end of the junction does not line up with germline, which may come from a read error. The rearrangement links TRBV7-9 to TRBJ1-6; maybe TRBD1 (6 bases). Germline V gene sequence: CDR1 SEHNR, CDR2 FQNEAQ (reference sequence). This CDR3 has 13 amino acids. The CDR3 DNA is TGTGCCAGCAACTTAGGACAGACTTCACCCCTCCACTTT. Its translation: CASNLGQTSPLHF.

The V and J genes are TRBV12-5 and TRBJ2-5, with 7 bases matching TRBD1. The CDR3 has 17 amino acids. V shed 0 bases and J 2 bases; nucleotides not matched to a gene: 9. Germline lookup yields CDR1 LGHNT and CDR2 FRNRAP. As DNA, the CDR3 is TGTGCTAGTGGTTTGGTCTCACAGGGGTTGGGACAAGAGACCCAGTACTTC. Protein: CASGLVSQGLGQETQYF.

The V and J genes are TRBV3-1 (or the pseudogene TRBV3-2) and TRBJ2-5; maybe TRBD2 (5 bases). This CDR3 contains 14 residues. Per the germline V gene, CDR1 is LGHDT and CDR2 is YNNKEL (reference sequence). V was trimmed by 4 bases and J by 9 bases, leaving 18 bases between them. The chain's CDR3 is CASSPRTDGTAQYF. In DNA form, the CDR3 reads TGTGCCAGCAGCCCCAGGACTGACGGAACGGCCCAGTACTTC.

This clone has only a few counts. The chain employs TRBV7-9 and TRBJ1-5; no definite D call. The germline V gene has CDR1 SEHNR and CDR2 FQNEAQ (reference sequence). CDR3 length: 15 residues. Trimming left V 6 bases short and J 1 base short, with 13 bases between. This chain's CDR3 is CASSRLPGSNQPQHF. The DNA for the CDR3 is TGTGCCAGCAGTCGTCTCCCAGGAAGCAATCAGCCCCAGCATTTT.

The chain carries TRBV18 and TRBJ1-1; tentative D call: TRBD1 (5 bases). Germline V lookup: CDR1 KGHSH, CDR2 LQKENI. The CDR3 contains 12 residues. V was trimmed by 5 bases and J by 1 base, leaving 5 bases between them. The CDR3 DNA follows: TGTGCCAGCTCAACAGGGAACACTGAAGCTTTCTTT. It encodes CASSTGNTEAFF. Full variable domain (rest looked up from reference TRBV18 and TRBJ1-1): NAGVMQNPRHLVRRRGQEARLRCSPMKGHSHVYWYRQLPEEGLKFMVYLQKENIIDESGMPKERFSAEFPKEGPSILRIQQVVRGDSAAYFCASSTGNTEAFFGQGTRLTVV.

The gene calls are TRBV11-2 and TRBJ1-2, with 9 bases identical to TRBD1. Germline V gene data show CDR1 as SGHAT and CDR2 as FQNNGV. After removal of 4 bases from V and 0 bases from J, the junction contained 12 bases not matched to a gene. This CDR3 is built from 18 residues. As DNA, the CDR3 is TGTGCCAGCAGCTCCGGAGTAACCGGGACAGGGCCTAACTATGGCTACACCTTC. It is translated as CASSSGVTGTGPNYGYTF.

The gene calls are TRBV7-8 and TRBJ1-2; unclear D gene. The CDR3 consists of 14 residues. The V gene lost 2 bases and the J gene lost 1 base, with 8 bases spanning the gap. Germline V gene data show CDR1 as SGHVS and CDR2 as FQNEAQ. The CDR3 DNA reads TGTGCCAGCAGCTTAACAGAGCTTAACTATGGCTACACCTTC. Amino acids: CASSLTELNYGYTF.

The chain employs TRBV24-1 and TRBJ2-5; 7 nucleotides match TRBD2. Losses at the gene ends were 6 bases for V and 9 bases for J; bases not matched to a gene: 9. CDR3 length: 13 amino acids. Germline CDR1 is KGHDR and CDR2 is SFDVKD. DNA for the CDR3: TGTGCCACCAGTTCCCAGCACCGGGGGGCCCAGTACTTC. It encodes CATSSQHRGAQYF.